This passage covers 23 T cell receptor beta chains from one sample sequenced in a study of breast tumors, draining lymph nodes, adjacent tissues. TCRdb recomputed calls from the multiplex PCR reads with MiXCR, one row per CDR3 protein. The sample yields about 230,000 distinct CDR3 sequences, 32% seen once. Axillary draining lymph nodes of breast cancer patients supplied the node samples. Sequenced sample: axillary lymph node tissue. The receptors stem from a female donor with breast cancer. Some clones in this sample may be carry-over from other donors' samples.

The chain has TRBV6-2 or TRBV6-3 and TRBJ2-5; possibly TRBD1 or TRBD2 for D (5 bases each). The length of the CDR3 is 13 residues. Trimming removed 6 bases at V and 4 bases at J, with 12 bases between. CDR1 is MNHEY, CDR2 SVGEGT, per germline. The DNA of the CDR3 is TGTGCCAGCAGGTCGACCGGGACAGAGACCCAGTACTTC. Encoded protein: CASRSTGTETQYF.

There are many counts of this clonotype. The chain recombines TRBV7-8 with TRBJ2-7; the match to TRBD2 covers 12 bases. Losses at the gene ends were 4 bases for V and 4 bases for J; bases not matched to a gene: 2. Germline-derived CDR1 and CDR2 are SGHVS and FQNEAQ. This CDR3 region has 14 residues. The CDR3 loop is CASSWTSGNYEQYF. CDR3 in DNA: TGTGCCAGCAGCTGGACTAGCGGGAATTACGAGCAGTACTTC.

This clonotype appeared many times. A read error may explain this, as a much larger clone is one base away. The conserved closing phenylalanine or tryptophan is absent in this CDR3, likely reflecting a read error. The chain employs TRBV7-9 and TRBJ2-5; 10 bases align to TRBD1. V lost 4 bases, J lost 3 bases, and 2 bases stayed unmatched. The CDR3 covers 14 residues. Germline CDR1 and CDR2: SEHNR and FQNEAQ (reference sequence). The CDR3 spells CASSSGTGEETQYL. CDR3 DNA sequence: TGTGCCAGCAGCTCAGGGACAGGGGAAGAGACCCAGTACCTC.

At least ten counts were recorded for this clonotype. This chain connects TRBV20-1 to TRBJ2-7; 10 bases are a match to TRBD2. V trimming: 4 bases; J trimming: 3 bases; junction bases outside the gene matches: 15. In germline, CDR1 is DFQATT, CDR2 SNEGSKA (reference sequence). This CDR3 is built from 17 residues. Here the CDR3 DNA reads TGCAGTGCTACCCTCCGGGGGAGCGGGAGGGCAGACTACGAGCAGTACTTC. It encodes CSATLRGSGRADYEQYF.

The J gene is TRBJ2-6, the V gene TRBV11-3; 7 bases are shared with TRBD2. Per germline, CDR1 SGHNT and CDR2 YENEEA. CDR3 length equals 16 residues. V trimming: 5 bases; J trimming: 4 bases; junction bases outside the gene matches: 8. The CDR3 protein is CASSRWGAGGANVLTF. The CDR3 nucleotides read TGTGCCAGCAGCCGATGGGGAGCGGGAGGGGCCAACGTCCTGACTTTC.

This clonotype was observed many times. The J gene is TRBJ1-3, the V gene TRBV7-9; TRBD1 aligns across 7 bases. CDR1 is SEHNR, CDR2 FQNEAQ, per germline (reference sequence). This CDR3 contains 15 residues. With V trimmed by 8 bases and J by 0 bases, 7 bases remained unmatched. In DNA, the CDR3 is TGTGCCAGCGGGGCAGGGGGACCCTCTGGAAACACCATATATTTT. It specifies CASGAGGPSGNTIYF.

This clonotype is a singleton in its sample. The CDR3 DNA is TGCAGCGTTTGGGCAGACAACACCGGGGAGCTGTTTTTT. Amino acids: CSVWADNTGELFF. V and J are TRBV29-1 and TRBJ2-2, with D unresolved. Looked up from germline, CDR1 is SQVTM and CDR2 is ANQGSEA. The germline V and J ends were trimmed by 5 bases and 2 bases, with 9 bases remaining between them. The CDR3 loop spans 13 amino acids.

A note on this clonotype: It is unclear where the CDR3 begins or ends on the DNA, so no DNA is shown, and the CDR3 is as TCRdb lists it. The chain carries TRBV2 and TRBJ1-2; the DNA was not used to check the table's D call, TRBD1. Germline values: CDR1 SNHLY, CDR2 FYNNEI. The CDR3 has 14 residues if both end residues are counted. The CDR3 here is CANNRDRNNYGCTF.

The V and J genes are TRBV20-1 and TRBJ2-3, with D perhaps being TRBD1 or TRBD2 (6 bases each). The CDR3 contains 13 residues. The germline gives CDR1 DFQATT, CDR2 SNEGSKA (reference sequence). CDR3 sequence (DNA): TGCAGCGCCCTAGGGGGAGGAGGAGATACGCAGTATTTT. This gives the protein CSALGGGGDTQYF.

The chain joins TRBV10-1 to TRBJ2-2, with unresolved D. This CDR3 comprises 14 residues. The V and J ends lost 3 bases and 7 bases respectively, with 12 bases between them. Germline V lookup: CDR1 WNHNN, CDR2 SYGVQD (reference sequence). The CDR3: CASSDPVFGGELFF. DNA of the CDR3: TGCGCCAGCAGTGACCCAGTTTTTGGCGGGGAGCTGTTTTTT.

This clonotype was found many times. The genes are TRBV5-6 and TRBJ2-6; D remains unclear. Per germline, CDR1 SGHDT and CDR2 YYEEEE. V was trimmed by 3 bases and J by 1 base, leaving 8 bases between them. CDR3 size: 15 residues. CDR3 residues: CASSSRISGANVLTF. The CDR3 DNA is TGTGCCAGCAGCTCTAGGATATCTGGGGCCAACGTCCTGACTTTC.

With respect to this clonotype: The conserved phenylalanine or tryptophan normally closing the CDR3 is absent here, so this likely arose from a read error. The chain recombines TRBV7-2 with TRBJ2-5, with D possibly matching TRBD2 (6 bases). Per germline, CDR1 SGHTA and CDR2 FQGNSA. Trimming removed 7 bases at V and 1 base at J, with 13 bases between. The length of the CDR3 is 14 residues. This CDR3 is CASKEGYLQETQYL. CDR3 sequence (DNA): TGTGCCAGCAAGGAGGGCTACCTCCAAGAGACCCAGTACCTC.

To note about this clonotype: This CDR3 fails to terminate in the conserved phenylalanine or tryptophan, so it likely reflects a read error. The limits of the CDR3 on the DNA are not certain, so only TCRdb's listed CDR3 is given. The J gene is TRBJ2-1, the V gene TRBV7-9; the D segment call TRBD1 is taken from the table without a DNA check. The CDR3 region is 14 residues in length, termini included. CDR1 is SEHNR and CDR2 is FQNEAQ in the germline V gene (reference sequence). The CDR3 sequence is CASSLAGQTNEQLL.

This clonotype was counted ten times or more. The chain couples TRBV5-6 to TRBJ1-4; TRBD1 agrees at 7 bases. CDR3 length equals 16 residues. V was clipped by 4 bases and J by 6 bases; unmatched bases: 12. In germline, CDR1 is SGHDT, CDR2 YYEEEE. In DNA form, the CDR3 reads TGTGCCAGCAGCATATCTTGGGACAGTCTAGATGAAAAACTGTTTTTT. This translates into CASSISWDSLDEKLFF.

This clonotype was counted at least ten times. The chain recombines TRBV15 with TRBJ2-7; 7 bases line up with TRBD2. This CDR3 region has 14 residues. Germline CDR1 and CDR2: LNHNV and YYDKDF (reference sequence). V was clipped by 0 bases and J by 3 bases; unmatched bases: 2. The CDR3 reads CATSREPSGYEQYF. CDR3 in DNA: TGTGCCACCAGCAGAGAACCTAGCGGCTACGAGCAGTACTTC.

This clonotype was found a few times. A junction end diverges from the germline sequence, so it may reflect a read error. The chain recombines TRBV5-1 with TRBJ2-7; a possible D gene is TRBD1 (6 bases). This CDR3 has 13 amino acids. Germline values: CDR1 SGHRS, CDR2 YFSETQ. The CDR3 sequence: CASSPDRSYDQYF. Here the CDR3 DNA reads TGCGCCAGCAGCCCGGACAGAAGCTACGACCAGTACTTC.

This clonotype was seen ten or more times. The chain links TRBV6-2 or TRBV6-3 to TRBJ2-2, with 7 bases identical to TRBD1. Trimming cost V 0 bases and J 8 bases; bases outside gene matches: 6. Per the germline V gene, CDR1 is MNHEY and CDR2 is SVGEGT. CDR3 length equals 15 residues. The CDR3 reads CASSYSLTGVGELFF. The CDR3, as DNA: TGTGCCAGCAGTTACTCGCTCACAGGGGTAGGGGAGCTGTTTTTT.

Comments on this clonotype: This may be a read error: a much more frequent sequence differs by one nucleotide. The gene calls are TRBV20-1 and TRBJ2-7; D possibly uses TRBD1 or TRBD2 (5 bases each). Trimming cost V 4 bases and J 6 bases, with 19 bases left between them. The CDR3 is 14 residues long. The germline gives CDR1 DFQATT, CDR2 SNEGSKA (reference sequence). The CDR3 protein is CSATSGRANSEQYF. DNA of the CDR3: TGCAGTGCTACCTCGGGACGAGCGAATTCCGAGCAGTACTTC.

The table lists this clonotype with many counts. The CDR3 sequence: CASSLDPTSSYNEQFF. The CDR3 DNA is TGCGCCAGCAGCTTGGACCCTACCAGCTCCTACAATGAGCAGTTCTTC. The rearrangement uses TRBV5-1 and TRBJ2-1; D remains unclear. V was clipped by 0 bases and J by 0 bases, with 10 bases between them. The CDR3 runs to 16 residues. CDR1 and CDR2 from the germline V gene are SGHRS and YFSETQ.

In regard to this clonotype: Given the absence of the conserved phenylalanine or tryptophan at the CDR3 end, a read error is likely. CDR3 sequence reads: CASSRQALNTEAFC. The CDR3 bases are TGTGCCAGCTCTAGACAGGCTCTGAACACTGAAGCTTTCTGT. V and J are TRBV18 and TRBJ1-1, with D possibly being TRBD1 (6 bases). Germline-derived CDR1 and CDR2 are KGHSH and LQKENI. CDR3 length: 14 amino acids. V was shortened by 6 bases and J by 0 bases, with 11 bases between the two germline ends.

The gene calls are TRBV3-1 and TRBJ2-3; 9 positions match TRBD2. The CDR3 runs to 18 residues. Germline assignment: CDR1 LGHDT and CDR2 YNNKEL (reference sequence). Unmatched junction bases numbered 8, after V lost 1 base and J lost 0 bases. The CDR3 sequence is CASSQGGHSGRSTDTQYF. Here the CDR3 DNA reads TGTGCCAGCAGCCAAGGGGGCCATAGCGGGAGAAGCACAGATACGCAGTATTTT.

This clonotype has at least ten counts. V and J are TRBV7-2 and TRBJ1-2; no clear D gene. CDR3 length: 12 residues. Trimming cost V 5 bases and J 4 bases, with 8 bases left between them. In germline, CDR1 is SGHTA, CDR2 FQGNSA. The DNA of the CDR3 is TGTGCCAGCAGCCTCACATCCTATGGCTACACCTTC. Translating gives CASSLTSYGYTF.

This clonotype showed up many times. A read error may be the cause here, since a much bigger clone is one base away. V and J are TRBV9 and TRBJ1-6; no firm D call. CDR3 size: 15 residues. In germline, CDR1 is SGDLS, CDR2 YYNGEE. The CDR3 is CASSVESSYNSPPHF. The CDR3 DNA follows: TGTGCCAGCAGCGTGGAGAGCTCCTATAATTCACCCCCCCACTTT. The full variable domain, its missing parts supplied by reference TRBV9 and TRBJ1-6, is DSGVTQTPKHLITATGQRVTLRCSPRSGDLSVYWYQQSLDQGLQFLIQYYNGEERAKGNILERFSAQQFPDLHSELNLSSLELGDSALYFCASSVESSYNSPPHFGNGTRLTVT.